These T cell receptor beta chains were read from a single sample in a study of molecular identifiers for immune sequencing clone quantification. TCRdb itself ran the PCR reads through MiXCR, one entry per CDR3 protein. The sample lists some 40,000 distinct CDR3 sequences, 18% occurring once. Source material: naive CD8+ T cells from blood, with Jurkat cell RNA spiked in. These receptors were taken from a human donor in good health. Some libraries in this study had Jurkat cell RNA spiked in. Both conserved end residues are part of each CDR3.

V gene | CDR3 protein
TRBV7-8 | CASSSSGGRGEQYF
TRBV12-3/TRBV12-4 | CASSATRQGYNEQFF
TRBV7-9 | CASRLGGTNTGELFF
TRBV9 | CASSVGSLAGELFF
TRBV6-5 | CASSYSIREWDEQFF
TRBV28 | CASETGLNYEQYF
TRBV7-2 | CASSLSERGSSPLHF
TRBV20-1 | CSAREKAGGPSLKQFF
TRBV9 | CASSVMVGETQYF
TRBV28 | CASSFWWEGVNEQFF
TRBV7-9 | CASSGGTSGSYEQYF